The rows below give T cell receptor beta chains drawn from one sample of a study of metastatic and nonmetastatic thyroid tumors. TCRdb recomputed clones from the PCR reads via MiXCR. The sample holds about 12,000 clones, 31% seen once. Sequencing was done on a sample of tumor tissue. Receptors originate from a male donor with papillary thyroid cancer or a benign thyroid nodule (not recorded which). Some clones in this sample may be carry-over from other donors' samples. CDR3s include the opening cysteine and the closing phenylalanine or tryptophan. The D gene is left open where the match is weak. Only part of the rows carry a size: once, few, many, or a class if the clone is expanded.

clone size,J gene,V gene,D gene,CDR3 length,CDR3 DNA,CDR3 protein
few,TRBJ2-7,TRBV20-1,.,15,TGCAGTGCTAGAGATACACGGACCCCAGGGGTCGAGCAGTACTTC,CSARDTRTPGVEQYF
.,TRBJ1-1,TRBV9,.,14,TGTGCCAGCAGCCCCCGGACAATGGGCACTGAAGCTTTCTTT,CASSPRTMGTEAFF
few,TRBJ2-7,TRBV7-9,.,12,TGTGCCAGCAGCCCCCCCCTCGTCGATCAGTACTTC,CASSPPLVDQYF
many,TRBJ1-1,TRBV29-1,.,14,TGCAGCGTTGAAGATCTAGGTATGAACACTGAAGCTTTCTTT,CSVEDLGMNTEAFF
medium-sized,TRBJ2-2,TRBV6-1,TRBD1,16,TGTGCCAGCAGCCCATCCCCAGGGGGTCAATCCGGGGAGCTGTTTTTT,CASSPSPGGQSGELFF
medium-sized,TRBJ2-7,TRBV20-1,.,15,TGCAGTGCACCTTCCCCGGGACTCCATACCGCAGAGCAGTACTTC,CSAPSPGLHTAEQYF
few,TRBJ1-2,TRBV6-2/TRBV6-3,TRBD1,18,TGTTCCAGCAGTTACTACCTGTGGGGACAGGGGGTTAACTATGGCTACACCTTC,CSSSYYLWGQGVNYGYTF
.,TRBJ2-1,TRBV20-1,TRBD1,16,TGCAGTGCTAGAGAGGCGACAGGGGGCATTATCAATGAGCAGTTCTTC,CSAREATGGIINEQFF
medium-sized,TRBJ1-2,TRBV28,.,13,TGTGCCAGCAGTTACAGGCCTTACTATGGCTACACCTTC,CASSYRPYYGYTF
few,TRBJ1-5,TRBV5-5,.,16,TGTGCCAGCAGCTCAAGGGGAGGGACGGGCAATCAGCCCCAGCATTTT,CASSSRGGTGNQPQHF
medium-sized,TRBJ1-5,TRBV11-2,.,15,TGTGCCAGCAGCCCAGATGTAGGGGACTATCAGCCCCAGCATTTT,CASSPDVGDYQPQHF
medium-sized,TRBJ2-1,TRBV12-3/TRBV12-4,TRBD2,14,TGTGCCAGCGGGGGTAGCGGGTTACACAATGAGCAGTTCTTC,CASGGSGLHNEQFF
.,TRBJ2-7,TRBV20-1,.,12,TGCAGTGCTGCCGAGGGGGACTACGAGCAGTACTTC,CSAAEGDYEQYF
few,TRBJ1-1,TRBV18,.,15,TGTGCCAGCTCCCCGGGGACGGGACGGAACACTGAAGCTTTCTTT,CASSPGTGRNTEAFF
medium-sized,TRBJ2-1,TRBV12-3/TRBV12-4,TRBD1,14,TGTGCCAGCAGTCTGAAGACAGGGAGCAATGAGCAGTTCTTC,CASSLKTGSNEQFF
few,TRBJ1-5,TRBV6-2/TRBV6-3,TRBD1,12,TGTGCCAGCAGTCGAGGGGGCCAGCCCCAGCATTTT,CASSRGGQPQHF
.,TRBJ2-3,TRBV4-2,.,15,TGTGCCACCAGCCAACGGTCCGATACCCCAGATCCGCAGTATTTT,CATSQRSDTPDPQYF
medium-sized,TRBJ2-3,TRBV7-3,TRBD1,15,TGTGCCAGCAGCCCGACAGGGGGCGTCGGGGATACGCAGTATTTT,CASSPTGGVGDTQYF
.,TRBJ2-5,TRBV11-2,TRBD2,15,TGTGCCAGCAGCCTAAGCGGGAGTCTTTCAGAGACCCAGTACTTC,CASSLSGSLSETQYF
few,TRBJ2-5,TRBV6-1,TRBD1,17,TGTGCCAGCAGTCCTTTAGCTCCGCAGGGGGTAGAGGAGACCCAGTACTTC,CASSPLAPQGVEETQYF
.,TRBJ1-5,TRBV6-1,TRBD1,16,TGTGCCAGCAGTGAAGCGATGGGACAGGGGAATCAGCCCCAGCATTTT,CASSEAMGQGNQPQHF
many,TRBJ2-1,TRBV30,TRBD1,14,TGTGCCTGGCAAACCGGGACAGGGGACAATGAGCAGTTCTTC,CAWQTGTGDNEQFF
medium-sized,TRBJ1-3,TRBV11-3,TRBD1,15,TGTGCCAGCAGCCCGACAGGGTTTTCTGGAAACACCATATATTTT,CASSPTGFSGNTIYF
few,TRBJ2-7,TRBV5-5,TRBD2,15,TGTGCCAGCAGCTTGGGCGGGGGGGCTTCCTACGAGCAGTACTTC,CASSLGGGASYEQYF
.,TRBJ2-5,TRBV4-1,TRBD1,15,TGCGCCAGCAGCCAAGGGGACAGGGACCAAGATACCCACTACTTC,CASSQGDRDQDTHYF
large,TRBJ1-5,TRBV7-2,.,14,TGTGCCAGCAGCCCCGGACCTTACAATCAGCCCCAGCATTTT,CASSPGPYNQPQHF
medium-sized,TRBJ2-1,TRBV6-2/TRBV6-3,.,14,TGTGCCAGCAGTTACCCGGACACCTACAATGAGCAGTTCTTC,CASSYPDTYNEQFF
.,TRBJ1-2,TRBV19,TRBD1,13,TGTGCCAGTAACCGACAGGGGGGGAAAGGCTACACCTTC,CASNRQGGKGYTF
.,TRBJ2-1,TRBV20-1,.,16,TGCAGTGCCTTCCGGGGGGCACATAGCTCCTACAATGAGCAGTTCTTC,CSAFRGAHSSYNEQFF
.,TRBJ2-2,TRBV7-6,TRBD1,16,TGTGCCAGCAGCATTTCACAGGGGGCCCGGACCGGGGAGCTGTTTTTT,CASSISQGARTGELFF
.,TRBJ1-3,TRBV4-3,.,15,TGCGCCAGCAGCCAAGACCCACAGACTGGAAACACCATATATTTT,CASSQDPQTGNTIYF
.,TRBJ1-6,TRBV30,TRBD1,14,TGTGCCTGGAGTGTCGGGACAGGGGGATCACCCCTCCACTTT,CAWSVGTGGSPLHF
few,TRBJ2-6,TRBV28,.,14,TGTGCCAGCAGTACCCGCTCTGGGGCCAACGTCCTGACTTTC,CASSTRSGANVLTF